This passage covers 2 T cell receptor beta chains from one sample sequenced in a study of metastatic and nonmetastatic thyroid tumors. TCRdb re-called the PCR reads with MiXCR. The data show under 95,000 clones, with more than 9.5% seen just once and roughly 12% held by the top ten. Each patient went into thyroid surgery without having received any treatment. The sample was blood. The receptors here all came from a female donor with papillary thyroid cancer or a benign thyroid nodule (not recorded which). Some clones in this sample may be carry-over from other donors' samples.

In this sample, this clone turned up a few times. This may arise from a read error, as a much more abundant clone is one base away. J is TRBJ2-1 and V is TRBV29-1; TRBD1 matches 7 bases. The ends lost 4 bases at V and 13 bases at J; junction bases unmatched: 4. The CDR3 runs to 10 residues. The V gene's germline CDR1 is SQVTM and CDR2 ANQGSEA. The CDR3 DNA follows: TGCAGCGTTGTGACAGGGTGCCAGTTCTTC. Encoded protein: CSVVTGCQFF.

This clone has a handful of counts. This specimen includes other DNA sequences encoding the same CDR3. The rearrangement joins TRBV2 to TRBJ2-7; 8 bases map to TRBD1. The CDR3 consists of 20 residues. Germline V gene lookup returns CDR1 SNHLY and CDR2 FYNNEI. Trimming removed 0 bases from V and 1 base from J; junction bases left unmatched: 17. CDR3 nucleotides: TGTGCCAGCAGTGAAGCGAGGACAGGGTGGGCCCTCGGAGGGTCCTACGAGCAGTACTTC. Translation gives CASSEARTGWALGGSYEQYF.